The 24 T cell receptor beta chains reported below all come from one sample, sequenced in a study of somatic mutations in cytotoxic T cells in rheumatoid arthritis (dated by TCRdb to between 2016 and 2019). The library was made by the immunoSEQ multiplex PCR assay. This immuneACCESS table, as held by TCRdb, lists in-frame sequences with V and J called but not all clones. Of the missing ones, under half trace to an unresolved V gene in checked studies; the others have no known cause. The sample yields approximately 9,700 clones; 70% to 90% were counted once. Roughly 8% of the sample is held by the ten biggest clonotypes. Specimen: CD8+ T cells sorted from blood. The receptors derive from an adult with rheumatoid arthritis.

This chain uses TRBV16 with TRBJ2-1; the D is unclear. Germline CDR1 and CDR2: KGHSY and FQNENV. The ends were cut back, 2 bases at V and 2 bases at J, with 31 bases in the middle. This CDR3 has 22 residues. CDR3 in amino acids: CASSQKIGVSTVYGDPYNEQFF. As DNA, the CDR3 is TGTGCCAGCAGCCAAAAAATTGGGGTCTCTACCGTTTACGGAGACCCCTACAATGAGCAGTTCTTC.

This chain uses TRBV21-1 with TRBJ2-2. TRBV21-1 counts as a pseudogene. This CDR3 is 11 amino acids long. The CDR3, as DNA: TGTGCCAGCAGCAAAAACCTCCCGCTGTTTTTT. Translation: CASSKNLPLFF.

V is TRBV7-8 and J is TRBJ2-1; 8 bases line up with TRBD1. Germline CDR1 SGHVS, CDR2 FQNEAQ. The CDR3 spans 14 residues. The junction had 5 bases not matched to a gene; V was cut back by 5 bases and J by 5 bases. This chain's CDR3 is CASSQTGGHNEQFF. As DNA, the CDR3 is TGTGCCAGCAGCCAAACAGGGGGTCACAATGAGCAGTTCTTC.

The chain recombines TRBV7-9 with TRBJ2-1; D may match TRBD1 or TRBD2 (5 bases each). The CDR3 extends over 16 amino acids. Germline lookup yields CDR1 SEHNR and CDR2 FQNEAQ (reference sequence). The V and J ends lost 4 bases and 9 bases respectively, with 22 bases between them. CDR3 sequence: CASSSPGSAPGAEQFF. The CDR3 region has the DNA TGTGCCAGCAGCTCCCCAGGGTCTGCCCCCGGGGCTGAGCAGTTCTTC. Filled out from reference TRBV7-9 and TRBJ2-1, the complete variable domain reads DTGVSQNPRHKITKRGQNVTFRCDPISEHNRLYWYRQTLGQGPEFLTYFQNEAQLEKSRLLSDRFSAERPKGSFSTLEIQRTEQGDSAMYLCASSSPGSAPGAEQFFGPGTRLTVL.

The V and J genes are TRBV5-7 and TRBJ2-3, with TRBD1 matching over 8 bases. TRBV5-7 is an ORF, and what it does is uncertain. The junction had 5 bases not matched to a gene; V was cut back by 4 bases and J by 1 base. CDR3 length: 15 amino acids. DNA for the CDR3: TGTGCCAGCAGCGGCGGACAGGGTTGCACAGATACGCAGTATTTT. It translates to CASSGGQGCTDTQYF.

This clone was seen a single time. This sequence joins TRBV28 and TRBJ2-7; D unresolved. Trimming cost V 2 bases and J 0 bases, with 11 bases left between them. Per the germline V gene, CDR1 is MDHEN and CDR2 is SYDVKM. This CDR3 has 15 amino acids. CDR3 amino acids: CASSLGNYHSYEQYF. In nucleotides, the CDR3 is TGTGCCAGCAGTTTAGGGAACTATCACTCCTACGAGCAGTACTTC.

The count of this clone is one. The chain joins TRBV2 to TRBJ1-1, with D maybe TRBD1 (5 bases). CDR1 is SNHLY, CDR2 FYNNEI, per germline. The CDR3 length is 13 residues. V was cut by 3 bases and J by 3 bases, with 8 bases left in between. Here the CDR3 DNA reads TGTGCCAGCAGTGAGGGGGGTTACACTGAAGCTTTCTTT. Translation gives CASSEGGYTEAFF.

The J gene is TRBJ2-1, the V gene TRBV2, with D perhaps matching TRBD1 (6 bases). V was clipped by 3 bases and J by 6 bases, with 21 bases between them. The CDR3 consists of 17 residues. The V gene's germline CDR1 is SNHLY and CDR2 FYNNEI. In DNA, the CDR3 is TGTGCCAGCAGTGAGTCTATGGGGGACATCGTCGGCAATGAGCAGTTCTTC. It is translated as CASSESMGDIVGNEQFF. Together with reference TRBV2 and TRBJ2-1, the CDR3 gives the full variable domain: EPEVTQTPSHQVTQMGQEVILRCVPISNHLYFYWYRQILGQKVEFLVSFYNNEISEKSEIFDDQFSVERPDGSNFTLKIRSTKLEDSAMYFCASSESMGDIVGNEQFFGPGTRLTVL.

The chain joins TRBV28 to TRBJ2-2; TRBD2 is a possible D gene (5 bases). Germline loops: CDR1 MDHEN, CDR2 SYDVKM. The CDR3 runs 15 residues. V lost 4 bases to trimming and J lost 1 base, with 10 bases between them. The CDR3 sequence is CASSWAGMNTGELFF. CDR3 bases: TGTGCCAGCAGTTGGGCCGGGATGAACACCGGGGAGCTGTTTTTT. The whole variable domain, filled in from reference TRBV28 and TRBJ2-2, reads DVKVTQSSRYLVKRTGEKVFLECVQDMDHENMFWYRQDPGLGLRLIYFSYDVKMKEKGDIPEGYSVSREKKERFSLILESASTNQTSMYLCASSWAGMNTGELFFGEGSRLTVL.

V and J are TRBV27 and TRBJ2-1; TRBD1 matches 10 bases. Losses at the gene ends were 6 bases for V and 5 bases for J; bases not matched to a gene: 10. Germline values: CDR1 MNHEY, CDR2 SMNVEV (reference sequence). This CDR3 contains 16 residues. CDR3 sequence: CASSTGQGFFDNEQFF. The CDR3 bases are TGTGCCAGCAGCACGGGACAGGGGTTTTTCGACAATGAGCAGTTCTTC.

V and J are TRBV7-2 and TRBJ2-1; D not resolved. Trimming stripped 1 base from V and 7 bases from J, with 14 bases between. The CDR3 contains 15 residues. The V gene's germline CDR1 is SGHTA and CDR2 FQGNSA. CDR3 amino acids: CASSLGNAVGNEQFF. CDR3 DNA sequence: TGTGCCAGCAGCTTAGGTAACGCGGTTGGGAATGAGCAGTTCTTC.

The chain uses TRBV11-2 and TRBJ2-7, with 10 bases that match TRBD1. V shed 3 bases, J shed 3 bases, and the junction held 2 bases outside the gene matches. The CDR3 length is 14 residues. The germline gives CDR1 SGHAT, CDR2 FQNNGV. CDR3 DNA sequence: TGTGCCAGCAGCTTTGGACAGGGGGACTACGAGCAGTACTTC. This encodes CASSFGQGDYEQYF.

V and J are TRBV9 and TRBJ1-1; D uncertain. Per germline, CDR1 SGDLS and CDR2 YYNGEE. The CDR3 totals 13 residues. The V and J ends lost 7 bases and 4 bases respectively, with 14 bases between them. In DNA form, the CDR3 reads TGTGCCAGCGACCTTGGAGGCGGCACTGAAGCTTTCTTT. Translated: CASDLGGGTEAFF. The variable domain in full, with the rest retrieved from reference TRBV9 and TRBJ1-1, is DSGVTQTPKHLITATGQRVTLRCSPRSGDLSVYWYQQSLDQGLQFLIQYYNGEERAKGNILERFSAQQFPDLHSELNLSSLELGDSALYFCASDLGGGTEAFFGQGTRLTVV.

This CDR3 is CASSLPPSGNSPLHF. DNA of the CDR3: TGTGCCAGCAGCTTGCCTCCGAGCGGTAATTCACCCCTCCACTTT. V gene TRBV5-8 combines with J gene TRBJ1-6; D is undetermined. Trimming removed 1 base from V and 6 bases from J, with 11 bases in between. The CDR3 contains 15 residues. Germline CDR1 reads SGHTS; CDR2 reads YDEGEE. Combining the CDR3 with reference TRBV5-8 and TRBJ1-6 gives the whole variable domain EAGVTQSPTHLIKTRGQQATLRCSPISGHTSVYWYQQALGLGLQFLLWYDEGEERNRGNFPPRFSGRQFPNYSSELNVNALELEDSALYLCASSLPPSGNSPLHFGNGTRLTVT.

The chain recombines TRBV5-8 with TRBJ2-5, with no clear D. Germline V gene lookup returns CDR1 SGHTS and CDR2 YDEGEE. The CDR3 has 15 residues. V was clipped by 2 bases and J by 1 base, with 12 bases between them. The CDR3 loop reads CASSFQSRLQETQYF. In DNA, the CDR3 is TGTGCCAGCAGCTTTCAATCCCGTCTCCAAGAGACCCAGTACTTC.

V usage is TRBV27 and J usage is TRBJ1-1; D might be TRBD1 (5 bases). From germline, CDR1 is MNHEY and CDR2 SMNVEV (reference sequence). With 7 bases removed from V and 4 bases from J, the gap between germline ends came to 16 bases. The CDR3 spans 14 residues. The CDR3 is CASTSGFSGTEAFF. The CDR3 nucleotides are TGTGCCAGCACCTCAGGGTTTTCGGGCACTGAAGCTTTCTTT.

This clone has a single count. The chain employs TRBV19 and TRBJ2-1; 13 bases are a match to TRBD2. The CDR3 loop spans 15 amino acids. The V segment lost 5 bases and the J segment 7 bases; nucleotides outside the gene matches: 5. Per the germline V gene, CDR1 is LNHDA and CDR2 is SQIVND (reference sequence). This chain's CDR3 is CASSSGLAGENEQFF. CDR3 sequence (DNA): TGTGCCAGTAGTTCCGGACTAGCGGGGGAGAATGAGCAGTTCTTC.

This clone was counted between two and nine times. The chain carries TRBV4-1 and TRBJ2-7; the D call may be TRBD1 or TRBD2 (6 bases each). V lost 1 base and J lost 0, with 16 bases in between. CDR3 length equals 17 residues. The V gene's germline CDR1 is MGHRA and CDR2 YSYEKL. CDR3 protein: CASSQAGGTSSSYEQYF. The CDR3 bases are TGCGCCAGCAGCCAAGCAGGAGGGACATCGAGCTCCTACGAGCAGTACTTC.

The chain carries TRBV19 and TRBJ1-1; no reliable D call. Germline V gene sequence: CDR1 LNHDA, CDR2 SQIVND (reference sequence). Trimming pared 0 bases from V and 0 bases from J, leaving 8 bases between. The CDR3 totals 15 residues. CDR3: CASSIDAGMNTEAFF. CDR3 coding DNA: TGTGCCAGTAGTATAGACGCGGGCATGAACACTGAAGCTTTCTTT.

This chain links TRBV19 with TRBJ1-1; D is uncertain. V lost 1 base, J lost 1 base, and 4 bases lay in between. The CDR3 is 13 amino acids. Germline V CDR1 and CDR2: LNHDA, SQIVND (reference sequence). The chain's CDR3 is CASSIGPNTEAFF. The CDR3 bases are TGTGCCAGTAGTATAGGACCGAACACTGAAGCTTTCTTT.

The chain joins TRBV11-2 to TRBJ1-1; 7 bases are shared with TRBD1. The CDR3 covers 14 residues. Germline loops: CDR1 SGHAT, CDR2 FQNNGV. The V segment lost 5 bases and the J segment 10 bases; nucleotides outside the gene matches: 13. The CDR3 is CASSPYDRVVGAFF. The CDR3 nucleotides read TGTGCCAGCAGCCCGTACGACAGGGTAGTAGGAGCTTTCTTT.

This clone was observed a single time. The V call is TRBV5-1, the J call TRBJ2-1; 15 positions agree with TRBD2. The CDR3 covers 17 residues. CDR1 and CDR2 from the germline V gene are SGHRS and YFSETQ. V was clipped by 3 bases and J by 8 bases; unmatched bases: 9. The CDR3 spells CASSYKGLAGGDDEQFF. CDR3 DNA sequence: TGCGCCAGCAGCTACAAGGGACTAGCGGGAGGCGACGATGAGCAGTTCTTC.

This rearrangement joins TRBV7-9 to TRBJ2-7; D gene uncertain. CDR1 is SEHNR and CDR2 is FQNEAQ in the germline V gene (reference sequence). The ends were cut back, 5 bases at V and 3 bases at J, with 11 bases in the middle. CDR3 length: 13 amino acids. CDR3 sequence: CASSADSLYEQYF. For the CDR3, the DNA is TGTGCCAGCAGCGCCGATTCTCTCTACGAGCAGTACTTC.

The V and J genes are TRBV18 and TRBJ2-5; weak D call: TRBD2 (6 bases). The CDR3 length is 14 residues. V lost 6 bases and J lost 5, with 16 bases in between. Germline-derived CDR1 and CDR2 are KGHSH and LQKENI. The CDR3 coding sequence is TGTGCCAGCTCCCCCTCGGGGGTTGGGGAGACCCAGTACTTC. Translating it yields CASSPSGVGETQYF.